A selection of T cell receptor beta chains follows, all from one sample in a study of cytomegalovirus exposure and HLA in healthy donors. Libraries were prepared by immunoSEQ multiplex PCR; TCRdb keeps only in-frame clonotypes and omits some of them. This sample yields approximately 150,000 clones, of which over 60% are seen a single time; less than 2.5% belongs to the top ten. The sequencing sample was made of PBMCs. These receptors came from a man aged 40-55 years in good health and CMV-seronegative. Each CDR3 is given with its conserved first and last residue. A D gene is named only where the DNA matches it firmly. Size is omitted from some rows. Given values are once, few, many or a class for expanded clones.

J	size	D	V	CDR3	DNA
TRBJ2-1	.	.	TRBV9	CASSVVAGCEQFF	TGTGCCAGCAGCGTAGTGGCGGGATGTGAGCAGTTCTTC
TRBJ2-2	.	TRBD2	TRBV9	CASSVFGGGATGELFF	TGTGCCAGCAGCGTATTTGGCGGGGGGGCTACCGGGGAGCTGTTTTTT
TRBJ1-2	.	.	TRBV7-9	CASSERGNGYTF	TGTGCCAGCAGCGAAAGGGGGAATGGCTACACCTTC
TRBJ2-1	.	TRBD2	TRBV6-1	CASRTSGSGNEQFF	TGTGCCAGCAGGACTAGCGGGAGTGGTAATGAGCAGTTCTTC
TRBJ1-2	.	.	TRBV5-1	CASSHGQIYGYTF	TGCGCCAGCAGCCATGGACAGATCTATGGTTACACCTTC
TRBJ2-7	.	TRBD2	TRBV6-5	CASRRWTSEDYEQYF	TGTGCCAGCAGGCGCTGGACTAGCGAAGACTACGAGCAGTACTTC
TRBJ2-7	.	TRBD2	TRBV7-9	CASSPPRAGGPREQYF	TGTGCCAGCAGCCCCCCCAGGGCGGGAGGGCCTCGCGAGCAGTACTTC
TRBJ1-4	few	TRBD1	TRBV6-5	CASSTGTANEKLFF	TGTGCCAGCAGCACCGGGACAGCTAATGAAAAACTGTTTTTT
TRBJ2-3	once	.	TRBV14	CASSPGGGTDTQYF	TGTGCCAGCAGCCCGGGCGGGGGCACAGATACGCAGTATTTT
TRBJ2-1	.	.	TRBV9	CASRGQYNEQFF	TGTGCCAGCAGGGGCCAATACAATGAGCAGTTCTTC
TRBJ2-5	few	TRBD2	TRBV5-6	CASSPIAGGRETQYF	TGTGCCAGCAGCCCCATAGCGGGAGGGCGGGAGACCCAGTACTTC
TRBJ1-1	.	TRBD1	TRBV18	CASSLGQGNTEAFF	TGTGCCAGCTCATTGGGACAGGGGAACACTGAAGCTTTCTTT
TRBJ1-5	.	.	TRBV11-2	CASSLVGGNQPQHF	TGTGCCAGCAGCTTAGTAGGGGGCAATCAGCCCCAGCATTTT
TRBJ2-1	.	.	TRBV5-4	CASSPDRRNEQFF	TGTGCCAGCAGCCCTGACCGCAGGAATGAGCAGTTCTTC
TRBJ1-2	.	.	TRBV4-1	CASSLLGGYGYTF	TGCGCCAGCAGCCTTCTCGGGGGTTATGGCTACACCTTC
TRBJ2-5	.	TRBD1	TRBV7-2	CASSLVQGAGETQYF	TGTGCCAGCAGCTTAGTACAGGGGGCGGGAGAGACCCAGTACTTC
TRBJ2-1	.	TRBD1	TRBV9	CASSPNRGFEQFF	TGTGCCAGCAGCCCCAACAGGGGGTTTGAGCAGTTCTTC